This passage covers 13 T cell receptor beta chains from one sample sequenced in a study of shared clonotypes between healthy human individuals. Naive CD8 cells comprised CD45RO-negative, CCR7-positively selected cells, excluding terminally differentiated effector memory CD45RA+ cells. Assay used: immunoSEQ multiplex PCR; TCRdb lists only in-frame clones, some missing. Among approximately 720,000 clones, approximately 90% were seen once, and the ten largest hold roughly 22%. Material: naive CD8+ T cells sorted from blood. Source of these receptors: a man between 25 and 39 years old in good health.

This chain uses TRBV7-9 with TRBJ2-5; 13 nucleotides line up with TRBD2. Germline assignment: CDR1 SEHNR and CDR2 FQNEAQ (reference sequence). V shed 8 bases and J 5 bases; nucleotides not matched to a gene: 11. This CDR3 has 16 residues. As DNA, the CDR3 is TGTGCCAGCGCACTTGGACTAGCGGGAGAGTTGGAGACCCAGTACTTC. Residues: CASALGLAGELETQYF.

V usage is TRBV6-6 and J usage is TRBJ2-2; 9 nucleotides match TRBD2. Trimming cost V 0 bases and J 1 base; bases outside gene matches: 0. Per germline, CDR1 MNHNY and CDR2 SVGAGI (reference sequence). CDR3 length equals 16 residues. The CDR3 protein is CASSYSREGNTGELFF. The CDR3 DNA sequence: TGTGCCAGCAGTTACTCGCGGGAGGGGAACACCGGGGAGCTGTTTTTT.

The V and J genes are TRBV28 and TRBJ2-1, with D tentatively TRBD1 (5 bases). The length of the CDR3 is 15 residues. The V gene's germline CDR1 is MDHEN and CDR2 SYDVKM. V dropped 2 bases and J dropped 2 bases, with 10 bases sitting between them. This CDR3 reads CASSLDTRAYNEQFF. CDR3 in DNA: TGTGCCAGCAGTTTAGACACCAGGGCCTACAATGAGCAGTTCTTC. Complete variable domain (other parts from reference TRBV28 and TRBJ2-1): DVKVTQSSRYLVKRTGEKVFLECVQDMDHENMFWYRQDPGLGLRLIYFSYDVKMKEKGDIPEGYSVSREKKERFSLILESASTNQTSMYLCASSLDTRAYNEQFFGPGTRLTVL.

This sequence joins TRBV29-1 and TRBJ2-7, with 7 positions matching TRBD1. V gave up 2 bases and J gave up 5 bases; unmatched junction bases: 6. The CDR3 is 13 residues long. Germline values: CDR1 SQVTM, CDR2 ANQGSEA. The CDR3 DNA follows: TGCAGCGTTGAAATGGACAGGCCCCACGAGCAGTACTTC. It is translated as CSVEMDRPHEQYF.

V gene TRBV11-2 combines with J gene TRBJ2-1; the D is unclear. The CDR3 contains 12 residues. Deletions cut 0 bases from V and 13 bases from J, with 10 bases between. Germline V gene data show CDR1 as SGHAT and CDR2 as FQNNGV. CDR3 sequence reads: CASSLEPYTQFF. The DNA of the CDR3 is TGTGCCAGCAGCTTAGAACCATATACTCAGTTCTTC.

The chain is built from TRBV13 and TRBJ2-5; 10 bases fit TRBD2. This CDR3 has 15 residues. CDR1 is PRHDT, CDR2 FYEKMQ, per germline (reference sequence). Germline trimming cut 5 bases from V and 1 base from J; bases unmatched to any gene: 4. The CDR3 sequence is CASSHGLAAQETQYF. The DNA of the CDR3 is TGTGCCAGCAGCCACGGACTAGCGGCCCAAGAGACCCAGTACTTC.

Comments on this clone: Other nucleotide sequences in the sample specify the same CDR3. This chain uses TRBV27 with TRBJ2-2; D unclear. Deletions cut 3 bases from V and 6 bases from J, with 11 bases between. Germline assignment: CDR1 MNHEY and CDR2 SMNVEV (reference sequence). This CDR3 contains 14 residues. DNA for the CDR3: TGTGCCAGCAGTTTGGGCCTAGTAGCCGGGGAGCTGTTTTTT. Its protein product is CASSLGLVAGELFF.

This sequence joins TRBV9 and TRBJ2-3; unclear D gene. Germline V lookup: CDR1 SGDLS, CDR2 YYNGEE. V shed 1 base and J shed 2 bases, with 11 bases lying between them. The CDR3 is made up of 15 amino acids. CDR3 in amino acids: CASSVLMAHTDTQYF. CDR3 bases: TGTGCCAGCAGCGTACTAATGGCCCACACAGATACGCAGTATTTT. The complete variable domain, with remaining parts taken from reference TRBV9 and TRBJ2-3, reads DSGVTQTPKHLITATGQRVTLRCSPRSGDLSVYWYQQSLDQGLQFLIQYYNGEERAKGNILERFSAQQFPDLHSELNLSSLELGDSALYFCASSVLMAHTDTQYFGPGTRLTVL.

CDR3 sequence: CASSPRYNQPQHF. The CDR3 coding sequence is TGTGCCAGCAGCCCCAGGTACAATCAGCCCCAGCATTTT. The chain links TRBV7-9 to TRBJ1-5; D ambiguous. CDR1 SEHNR and CDR2 FQNEAQ come from the germline V gene (reference sequence). Between the trimmed V and J ends, which lost 5 bases and 3 bases, there was a span of 8 bases. The CDR3 runs to 13 residues.

The CDR3 loop reads CASSEVRPLRYEQYF. CDR3 in DNA: TGTGCCAGCAGTGAAGTAAGGCCCCTCCGGTACGAGCAGTACTTC. V is TRBV2 and J is TRBJ2-7, with D uncertain. With 1 base removed from V and 4 bases from J, the gap between germline ends came to 14 bases. Germline loops: CDR1 SNHLY, CDR2 FYNNEI. The CDR3 is made up of 15 amino acids. The full variable domain, with the rest looked up from reference TRBV2 and TRBJ2-7, is EPEVTQTPSHQVTQMGQEVILRCVPISNHLYFYWYRQILGQKVEFLVSFYNNEISEKSEIFDDQFSVERPDGSNFTLKIRSTKLEDSAMYFCASSEVRPLRYEQYFGPGTRLTVT.

The rearrangement joins TRBV7-8 to TRBJ2-2; the D is unclear. Between the trimmed V and J ends, which lost 5 bases and 5 bases, there was a span of 21 bases. Germline V gene lookup returns CDR1 SGHVS and CDR2 FQNEAQ. CDR3 length: 17 residues. CDR3 loop: CASSGRSPAASTGELFF. In DNA, the CDR3 is TGTGCCAGCAGCGGCCGTTCTCCTGCGGCCTCTACCGGGGAGCTGTTTTTT. The entire variable domain, with the rest obtained from reference TRBV7-8 and TRBJ2-2, is as follows: GAGVSQSPRYKVAKRGQDVALRCDPISGHVSLFWYQQALGQGPEFLTYFQNEAQLDKSGLPSDRFFAERPEGSVSTLKIQRTQQEDSAVYLCASSGRSPAASTGELFFGEGSRLTVL.

J is TRBJ2-5 and V is TRBV9, with 7 bases lining up with TRBD1. Germline V gene data show CDR1 as SGDLS and CDR2 as YYNGEE. The junction had 5 bases not matched to a gene; V was cut back by 0 bases and J by 3 bases. The CDR3 is made up of 15 amino acids. CDR3 DNA: TGTGCCAGCAGCGTAGCCGGGACAGCGAAAGAGACCCAGTACTTC. Its translation: CASSVAGTAKETQYF.

About this clone: This specimen includes other DNA sequences encoding the same CDR3. V is TRBV7-9 and J is TRBJ2-1, with 8 bases matching TRBD2. Germline assignment: CDR1 SEHNR and CDR2 FQNEAQ (reference sequence). V shed 5 bases, J shed 11 bases, and the junction held 17 bases outside the gene matches. This CDR3 region has 16 residues. Here the CDR3 reads CASSLGSNIGGRKQFF. CDR3 sequence (DNA): TGTGCCAGCAGCCTGGGTTCTAACATCGGCGGGAGGAAGCAGTTCTTC.